A single sample gave rise to the 5 T cell receptor beta chains below, sequenced in a study of long-term antiretroviral therapy in people with HIV. Samples were assayed with immunoSEQ v3.0 at survey level. The repertoire was sequenced with immunoSEQ multiplex PCR; TCRdb's copy has only in-frame clones and lacks some. Here the sample spans 15,000 to 20,000 clones, roughly four fifths being singletons. This sample comprised unsorted PBMCs, obtained 2.2 years after starting antiretroviral therapy. These receptors were obtained from a man between 50 and 59 years old with HIV.

This chain connects TRBV5-6 to TRBJ2-1; unclear D gene. Trimming took off 4 bases at V and 5 bases at J, with 13 bases between the two ends. The CDR3 loop spans 14 amino acids. Germline V lookup: CDR1 SGHDT, CDR2 YYEEEE. CDR3 protein: CASSVPSTNNEQFF. The CDR3, as DNA: TGTGCCAGCAGCGTGCCTAGTACAAACAATGAGCAGTTCTTC. The full variable domain, with the rest looked up from reference TRBV5-6 and TRBJ2-1, is DAGVTQSPTHLIKTRGQQVTLRCSPKSGHDTVSWYQQALGQGPQFIFQYYEEEERQRGNFPDRFSGHQFPNYSSELNVNALLLGDSALYLCASSVPSTNNEQFFGPGTRLTVL.

The gene calls are TRBV7-9 and TRBJ1-1, with D uncertain. This CDR3 contains 13 residues. Germline V gives CDR1 SEHNR, CDR2 FQNEAQ (reference sequence). Deletions cut 0 bases from V and 2 bases from J, with 4 bases between. The CDR3 DNA reads as TGTGCCAGCAGCTTAGCCCACAACACTGAAGCTTTCTTT. Translation: CASSLAHNTEAFF.

The chain recombines TRBV7-4 with TRBJ2-1; TRBD2 aligns across 7 bases. Germline V gene lookup returns CDR1 SGHVT and CDR2 SQSDAQ. This CDR3 comprises 15 residues. V trimming: 4 bases; J trimming: 5 bases; junction bases outside the gene matches: 8. The CDR3 loop is CASSSPHAGDNEQFF. In DNA form, the CDR3 reads TGTGCCAGCAGCTCACCGCACGCGGGAGACAATGAGCAGTTCTTC.

This clone appeared a single time. The chain links TRBV9 to TRBJ2-1; D not certain. Germline loops: CDR1 SGDLS, CDR2 YYNGEE. This CDR3 spans 15 amino acids. Trimming cost V 4 bases and J 0 bases, with 11 bases left between them. The CDR3 loop reads CASSPGPNSYNEQFF. CDR3 DNA sequence: TGTGCCAGCAGCCCTGGACCTAACTCCTACAATGAGCAGTTCTTC.

The chain couples TRBV10-3 to TRBJ2-1; D possibly corresponds to TRBD1 (6 bases). Germline V lookup: CDR1 ENHRY, CDR2 SYGVKD. Trimming removed 1 base at V and 7 bases at J, with 14 bases between. CDR3 length equals 15 residues. The CDR3 DNA reads as TGTGCCATCAGTGAGTTTCAGGGGCGGATGAATGAGCAGTTCTTC. It encodes CAISEFQGRMNEQFF.